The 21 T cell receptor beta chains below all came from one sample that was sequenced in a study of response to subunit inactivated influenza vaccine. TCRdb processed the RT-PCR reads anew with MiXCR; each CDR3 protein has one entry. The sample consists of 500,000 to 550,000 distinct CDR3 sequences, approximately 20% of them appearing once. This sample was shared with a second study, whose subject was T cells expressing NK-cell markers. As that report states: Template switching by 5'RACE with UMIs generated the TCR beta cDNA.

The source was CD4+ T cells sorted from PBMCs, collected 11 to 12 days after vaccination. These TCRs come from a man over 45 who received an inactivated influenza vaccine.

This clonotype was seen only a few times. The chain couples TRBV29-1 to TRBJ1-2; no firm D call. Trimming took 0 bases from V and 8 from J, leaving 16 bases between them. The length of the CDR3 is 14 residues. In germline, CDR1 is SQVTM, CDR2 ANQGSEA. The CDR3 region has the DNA TGCAGCGTTGAAGAAATGGCCCAGGTGAGAGGCTACACCTTC. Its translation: CSVEEMAQVRGYTF.

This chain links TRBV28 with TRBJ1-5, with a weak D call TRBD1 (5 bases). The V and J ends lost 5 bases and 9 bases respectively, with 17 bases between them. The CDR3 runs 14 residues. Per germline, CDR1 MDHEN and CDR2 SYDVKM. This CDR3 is CASSRGGIWVPQHF. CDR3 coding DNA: TGTGCCAGCAGTCGTGGGGGGATTTGGGTGCCCCAGCATTTT.

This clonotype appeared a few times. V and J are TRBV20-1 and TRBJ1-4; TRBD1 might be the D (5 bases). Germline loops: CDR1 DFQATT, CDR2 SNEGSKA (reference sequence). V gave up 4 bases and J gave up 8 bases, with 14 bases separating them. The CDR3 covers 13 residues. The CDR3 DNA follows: TGCAGTGCTACAGGGCCAAAGTGGGAAAAACTGTTTTTT. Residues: CSATGPKWEKLFF.

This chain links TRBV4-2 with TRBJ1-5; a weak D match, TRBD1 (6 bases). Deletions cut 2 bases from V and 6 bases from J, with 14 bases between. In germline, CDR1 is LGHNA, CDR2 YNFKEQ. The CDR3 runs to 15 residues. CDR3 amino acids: CASSQLAGEGQPQHF. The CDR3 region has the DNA TGTGCCAGCAGCCAATTGGCAGGGGAGGGTCAGCCCCAGCATTTT.

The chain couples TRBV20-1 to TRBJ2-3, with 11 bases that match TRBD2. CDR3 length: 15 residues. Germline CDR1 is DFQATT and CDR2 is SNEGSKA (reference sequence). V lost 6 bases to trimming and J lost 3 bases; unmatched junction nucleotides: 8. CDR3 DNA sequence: TGCAGTGCACCATCTAGCGGGAGGCCAACAGATACGCAGTATTTT. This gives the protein CSAPSSGRPTDTQYF.

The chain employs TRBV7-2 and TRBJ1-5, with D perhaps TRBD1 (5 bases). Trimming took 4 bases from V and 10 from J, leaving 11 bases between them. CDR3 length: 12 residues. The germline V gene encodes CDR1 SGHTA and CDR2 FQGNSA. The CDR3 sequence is CASSSNQGPQHF. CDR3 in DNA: TGTGCCAGCAGCTCGAATCAGGGTCCCCAGCATTTT.

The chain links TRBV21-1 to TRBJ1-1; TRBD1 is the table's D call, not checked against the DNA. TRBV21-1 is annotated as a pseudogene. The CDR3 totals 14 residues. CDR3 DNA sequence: TGTGCCAGCAGCATCCGGGACAGGGGCCGAGCCGCTTTCTTT. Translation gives CASSIRDRGRAAFF.

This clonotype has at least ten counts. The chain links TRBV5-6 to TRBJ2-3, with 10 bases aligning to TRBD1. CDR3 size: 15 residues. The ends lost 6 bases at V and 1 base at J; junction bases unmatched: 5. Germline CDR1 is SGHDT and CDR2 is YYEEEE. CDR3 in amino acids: CASMGTGVRTDTQYF. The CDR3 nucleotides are TGTGCCAGCATGGGGACAGGGGTGCGCACAGATACGCAGTATTTT.

CDR3 sequence reads: CASSQQTQYF. In DNA form, the CDR3 reads TGTGCCAGCAGCCAGCAGACCCAGTACTTC. The genes are TRBV3-1 and TRBJ2-5, with D uncertain. V lost 3 bases, J lost 6 bases, and 2 bases lay in between. Germline V gene lookup returns CDR1 LGHDT and CDR2 YNNKEL (reference sequence). This CDR3 region has 10 residues.

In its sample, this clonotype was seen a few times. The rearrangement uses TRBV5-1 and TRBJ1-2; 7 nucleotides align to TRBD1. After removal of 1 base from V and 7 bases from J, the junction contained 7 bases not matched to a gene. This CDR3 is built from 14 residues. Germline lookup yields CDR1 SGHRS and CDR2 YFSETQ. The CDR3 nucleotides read TGCGCCAGCAGCTTGATGGAGGGGGCGCGTGGCTACACCTTC. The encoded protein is CASSLMEGARGYTF.

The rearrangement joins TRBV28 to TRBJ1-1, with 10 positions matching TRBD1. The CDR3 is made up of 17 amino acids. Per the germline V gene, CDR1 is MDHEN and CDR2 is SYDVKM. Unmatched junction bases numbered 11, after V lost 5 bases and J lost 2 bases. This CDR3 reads CASSMGQGIGTNTEAFF. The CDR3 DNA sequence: TGTGCCAGCAGTATGGGACAGGGGATTGGTACAAACACTGAAGCTTTCTTT.

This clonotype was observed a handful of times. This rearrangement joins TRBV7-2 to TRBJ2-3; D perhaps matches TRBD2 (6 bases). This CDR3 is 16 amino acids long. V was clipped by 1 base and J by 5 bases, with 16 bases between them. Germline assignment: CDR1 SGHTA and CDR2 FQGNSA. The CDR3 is CASSLVSGPGEDTQYF. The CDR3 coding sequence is TGTGCCAGCAGCTTAGTTTCTGGTCCGGGGGAAGATACGCAGTATTTT.

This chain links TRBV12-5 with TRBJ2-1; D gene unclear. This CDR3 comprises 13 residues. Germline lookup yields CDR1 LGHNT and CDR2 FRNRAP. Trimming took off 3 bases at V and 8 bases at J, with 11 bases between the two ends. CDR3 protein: CASGLLGWDEQFF. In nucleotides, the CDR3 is TGTGCTAGTGGTTTATTAGGGTGGGATGAGCAGTTCTTC.

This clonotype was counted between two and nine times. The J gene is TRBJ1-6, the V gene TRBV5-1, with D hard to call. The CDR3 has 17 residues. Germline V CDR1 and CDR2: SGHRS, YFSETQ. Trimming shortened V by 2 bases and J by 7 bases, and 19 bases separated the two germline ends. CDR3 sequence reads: CASSFSHRAAKNSPLHF. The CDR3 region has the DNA TGCGCCAGCAGCTTCTCTCATCGGGCAGCCAAAAATTCACCCCTCCACTTT.

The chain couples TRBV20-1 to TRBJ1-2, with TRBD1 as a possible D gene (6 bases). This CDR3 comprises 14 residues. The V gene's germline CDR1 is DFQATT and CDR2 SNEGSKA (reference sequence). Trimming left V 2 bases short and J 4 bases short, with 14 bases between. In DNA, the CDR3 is TGCAGTGCTAGATCCAGGGTGGGGGCCTATGGCTACACCTTC. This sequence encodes CSARSRVGAYGYTF.

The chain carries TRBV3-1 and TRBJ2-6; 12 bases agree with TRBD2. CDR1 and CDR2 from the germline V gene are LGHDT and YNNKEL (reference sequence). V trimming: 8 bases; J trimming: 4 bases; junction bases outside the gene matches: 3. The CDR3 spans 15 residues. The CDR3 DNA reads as TGTGCCAGCGTACTAGCGGGGGGCGGGGCCAACGTCCTGACTTTC. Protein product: CASVLAGGGANVLTF. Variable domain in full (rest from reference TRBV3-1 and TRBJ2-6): DTAVSQTPKYLVTQMGNDKSIKCEQNLGHDTMYWYKQDSKKFLKIMFSYNNKELIINETVPNRFSPKSPDKAHLNLHINSLELGDSAVYFCASVLAGGGANVLTFGAGSRLTVL.

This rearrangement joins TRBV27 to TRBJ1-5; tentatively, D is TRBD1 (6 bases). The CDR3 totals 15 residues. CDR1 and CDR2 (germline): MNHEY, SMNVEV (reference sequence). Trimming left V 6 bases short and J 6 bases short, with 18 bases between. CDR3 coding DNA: TGTGCCAGCAGCTCTGCTGGGGGCCCGGGTCAGCCCCAGCATTTT. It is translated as CASSSAGGPGQPQHF.

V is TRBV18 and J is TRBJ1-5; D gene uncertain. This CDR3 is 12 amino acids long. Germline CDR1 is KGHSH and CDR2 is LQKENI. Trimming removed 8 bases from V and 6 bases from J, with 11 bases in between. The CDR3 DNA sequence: TGTGCCAGCAGGCGCGGGAGTCAGCCCCAGCATTTT. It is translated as CASRRGSQPQHF. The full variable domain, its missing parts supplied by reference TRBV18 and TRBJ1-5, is NAGVMQNPRHLVRRRGQEARLRCSPMKGHSHVYWYRQLPEEGLKFMVYLQKENIIDESGMPKERFSAEFPKEGPSILRIQQVVRGDSAAYFCASRRGSQPQHFGDGTRLSIL.

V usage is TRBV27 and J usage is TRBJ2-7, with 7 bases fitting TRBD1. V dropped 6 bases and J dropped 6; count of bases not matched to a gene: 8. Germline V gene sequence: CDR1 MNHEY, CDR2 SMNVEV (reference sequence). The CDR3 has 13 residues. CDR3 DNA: TGTGCCAGCAGCCCTACAGGGGTTAGCGAGCAGTACTTC. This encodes CASSPTGVSEQYF.

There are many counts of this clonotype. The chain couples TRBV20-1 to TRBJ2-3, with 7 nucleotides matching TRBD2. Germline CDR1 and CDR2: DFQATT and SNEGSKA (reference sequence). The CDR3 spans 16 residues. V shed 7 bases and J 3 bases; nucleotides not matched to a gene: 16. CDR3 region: CSDKFWGDYPTDTQYF. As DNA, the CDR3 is TGCAGTGATAAATTCTGGGGGGACTACCCGACAGATACGCAGTATTTT.

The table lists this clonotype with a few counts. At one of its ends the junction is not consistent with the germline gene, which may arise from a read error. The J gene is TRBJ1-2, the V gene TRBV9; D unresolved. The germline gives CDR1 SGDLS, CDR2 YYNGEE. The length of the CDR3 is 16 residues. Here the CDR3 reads CPNAGQWEGKDYGYTF. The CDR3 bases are TGCCCCAACGCTGGCCAATGGGAGGGAAAGGACTATGGCTACACCTTC.